Below, 18 T cell receptor beta chains from the same sample are listed, as sequenced in a study of shared clonotypes between healthy human individuals. The data were produced by immunoSEQ multiplex PCR, yet TCRdb's version contains in-frame clones alone and is incomplete. The table shows approximately 500,000 clones, with 90% to 96% occurring only once. The sequencing sample was made of naive CD4+ T cells sorted from blood. Subset meaning: CD45RA+ positively selected. Source of these receptors: a woman aged 25-40 years in good health.

The rearrangement joins TRBV21-1 to TRBJ1-2; TRBD1, as called in the table, went unchecked against the DNA. TRBV21-1 is termed a pseudogene. The CDR3 is 18 amino acids. CDR3 bases: TGTGCCAGCAGCGAAAACCGAGGTCCGACAGGGGGCCTCTATGGCTACACCTTC. Amino acid sequence: CASSENRGPTGGLYGYTF.

This clone was detected only a few times. V and J are TRBV19 and TRBJ2-7; D is unresolved. Germline V CDR1 and CDR2: LNHDA, SQIVND (reference sequence). The CDR3 sequence is 10 residues long. With 4 bases removed from V and 9 bases from J, the gap between germline ends came to 7 bases. CDR3 DNA sequence: TGTGCCAGTAGTACCTGCGGGCAGTACTTC. It specifies CASSTCGQYF.

Comment on this clone: Other DNA sequences of this sample code for an identical CDR3. V and J are TRBV18 and TRBJ1-4; 11 nucleotides line up with TRBD1. Unmatched junction bases numbered 1, after V lost 3 bases and J lost 7 bases. The CDR3 has 14 amino acids. Germline assignment: CDR1 KGHSH and CDR2 LQKENI. The CDR3 loop reads CASSPGTGGEKLFF. The CDR3 DNA reads as TGTGCCAGCTCACCCGGGACAGGGGGTGAAAAACTGTTTTTT.

The gene calls are TRBV5-6 and TRBJ2-7, with D tentatively TRBD1 or TRBD2 (6 bases each). Germline V lookup: CDR1 SGHDT, CDR2 YYEEEE. Trimming removed 4 bases at V and 5 bases at J, with 19 bases between. The length of the CDR3 is 15 residues. The CDR3 is CASSERQAGRNEQYF. For the CDR3, the DNA is TGTGCCAGCAGCGAGAGACAGGCTGGGAGGAACGAGCAGTACTTC.

The chain joins TRBV19 to TRBJ2-1, with D uncertain. Germline lookup yields CDR1 LNHDA and CDR2 SQIVND (reference sequence). The CDR3 contains 12 residues. Trimming left V 1 base short and J 8 bases short, with 6 bases between. The CDR3 sequence: CASSIGHHEQFF. The CDR3 region has the DNA TGTGCCAGTAGTATAGGTCACCATGAGCAGTTCTTC.

The genes are TRBV7-9 and TRBJ1-3; tentative D call: TRBD1 (5 bases). V lost 0 bases and J 0 bases, leaving 15 bases between the germline ends. From germline, CDR1 is SEHNR and CDR2 FQNEAQ (reference sequence). CDR3 length: 18 amino acids. The CDR3 coding sequence is TGTGCCAGCAGCTTAGCTCGGGGCAGCATCATCTCTGGAAACACCATATATTTT. Translating it yields CASSLARGSIISGNTIYF. Full variable domain (outside the CDR3, taken from reference TRBV7-9 and TRBJ1-3): DTGVSQNPRHKITKRGQNVTFRCDPISEHNRLYWYRQTLGQGPEFLTYFQNEAQLEKSRLLSDRFSAERPKGSFSTLEIQRTEQGDSAMYLCASSLARGSIISGNTIYFGEGSWLTVV.

The chain couples TRBV28 to TRBJ2-7, with 13 bases fitting TRBD2. This CDR3 is 15 amino acids long. In germline, CDR1 is MDHEN, CDR2 SYDVKM. Trimming at V came to 5 bases and at J to 4 bases, leaving 5 bases not matched to a gene. Written as DNA, the CDR3 is TGTGCCAGCAGTCCTCAGACTAGCGGGAGGTACGAGCAGTACTTC. The encoded protein is CASSPQTSGRYEQYF. Full variable domain (rest looked up from reference TRBV28 and TRBJ2-7): DVKVTQSSRYLVKRTGEKVFLECVQDMDHENMFWYRQDPGLGLRLIYFSYDVKMKEKGDIPEGYSVSREKKERFSLILESASTNQTSMYLCASSPQTSGRYEQYFGPGTRLTVT.

The chain couples TRBV13 to TRBJ2-4, with TRBD1 as a possible D gene (6 bases). Between the trimmed V and J ends, which lost 5 bases and 8 bases, there was a span of 13 bases. CDR1 and CDR2 (germline): PRHDT, FYEKMQ (reference sequence). The CDR3 contains 13 residues. The CDR3 coding sequence is TGTGCCAGCAGCGTACAGGGTGCGGACATTCAGTACTTC. Encoded protein: CASSVQGADIQYF.

The DNA of the CDR3 is TGTGCCAGCAGCACGGTCCCCGCCTACGAGCAGTACTTC. It encodes CASSTVPAYEQYF. The gene calls are TRBV6-6 and TRBJ2-7, with unresolved D. The V end lost 6 bases, the J end lost 2 bases, and 11 bases lay between the germline ends. The CDR3 consists of 13 residues. Germline V gene data show CDR1 as MNHNY and CDR2 as SVGAGI (reference sequence).

The CDR3 DNA reads as TGTGCCATCAGTGCAGACAGAGGCACTGAGCAGTTCTTC. It yields the protein CAISADRGTEQFF. This rearrangement joins TRBV10-3 to TRBJ2-1; tentative D call: TRBD1 (5 bases). Trimming pared 4 bases from V and 9 bases from J, leaving 13 bases between. Germline V gives CDR1 ENHRY, CDR2 SYGVKD. The CDR3 length is 13 residues.

This clone was recorded a few times. The chain uses TRBV4-1 and TRBJ1-5; D is possibly TRBD1 (5 bases). This CDR3 spans 14 amino acids. The ends were cut back, 2 bases at V and 9 bases at J, with 14 bases in the middle. Germline V CDR1 and CDR2: MGHRA, YSYEKL. CDR3 DNA: TGCGCCAGCAGCCAACCGGGACGCGCGAGGCCCCAGCATTTT. It specifies CASSQPGRARPQHF.

V gene TRBV6-1 combines with J gene TRBJ1-5, with a weak D call TRBD1 (6 bases). CDR1 MNHNS and CDR2 SASEGT come from the germline V gene. V lost 2 bases and J 4 bases, leaving 9 bases between the germline ends. CDR3 length: 14 amino acids. For the CDR3, the DNA is TGTGCCAGCAGTGAATCGACAGGAAATCAGCCCCAGCATTTT. It yields the protein CASSESTGNQPQHF.

The J gene is TRBJ1-2, the V gene TRBV27, with TRBD1 identical over 8 bases. V was pared by 5 bases and J by 3 bases, with 5 bases of the junction left unmatched. Germline V lookup: CDR1 MNHEY, CDR2 SMNVEV (reference sequence). The CDR3 runs to 14 residues. CDR3 DNA sequence: TGTGCCAGCAGTCCGGACAGGGTACACTATGGCTACACCTTC. Amino acids: CASSPDRVHYGYTF.

The genes are TRBV7-9 and TRBJ2-3; possibly TRBD1 or TRBD2 for D (5 bases each). This CDR3 region has 16 residues. Germline CDR1 is SEHNR and CDR2 is FQNEAQ (reference sequence). The V end was cut by 0 bases, the J end by 0 bases, with 10 bases between. The CDR3 DNA reads TGTGCCAGCAGCTTAGCCGGGACGCCAAGCACAGATACGCAGTATTTT. Protein: CASSLAGTPSTDTQYF. Filled out from reference TRBV7-9 and TRBJ2-3, the complete variable domain reads DTGVSQNPRHKITKRGQNVTFRCDPISEHNRLYWYRQTLGQGPEFLTYFQNEAQLEKSRLLSDRFSAERPKGSFSTLEIQRTEQGDSAMYLCASSLAGTPSTDTQYFGPGTRLTVL.

This clone has more than one count but fewer than ten. The CDR3 nucleotides are TGTGCCAGCAGGAACTCTGGAAACACCATATATTTT. This translates into CASRNSGNTIYF. The gene calls are TRBV2 and TRBJ1-3, with D uncertain. The V end was cut by 6 bases, the J end by 0 bases, with 3 bases between. Germline V gene data show CDR1 as SNHLY and CDR2 as FYNNEI. This CDR3 spans 12 amino acids.

This chain uses TRBV6-1 with TRBJ1-4; tentatively, D is TRBD1 (5 bases). V lost 4 bases, J lost 8 bases, and 17 bases lay in between. Germline-derived CDR1 and CDR2 are MNHNS and SASEGT. The CDR3 extends over 15 amino acids. The CDR3 here is CASSANDGGREKLFF. The CDR3 bases are TGTGCCAGCAGTGCAAATGATGGGGGTCGGGAAAAACTGTTTTTT.

This clone showed up just once. The V call is TRBV2, the J call TRBJ2-5; TRBD2 might be the D (5 bases). The CDR3 has 14 residues. V gave up 7 bases and J gave up 5 bases, with 17 bases separating them. Germline V gives CDR1 SNHLY, CDR2 FYNNEI. The DNA for the CDR3 is TGTGCCAGCAAAGAAGCGGAAGTATGGGAGACCCAGTACTTC. Its protein is CASKEAEVWETQYF. Full variable domain (remainder filled in from reference TRBV2 and TRBJ2-5): EPEVTQTPSHQVTQMGQEVILRCVPISNHLYFYWYRQILGQKVEFLVSFYNNEISEKSEIFDDQFSVERPDGSNFTLKIRSTKLEDSAMYFCASKEAEVWETQYFGPGTRLLVL.

The chain links TRBV7-4 to TRBJ1-2, with a tentative D call TRBD1 (6 bases). V gave up 7 bases and J gave up 1 base, with 19 bases separating them. Germline CDR1 SGHVT, CDR2 SQSDAQ. This CDR3 has 16 amino acids. CDR3 sequence (DNA): TGTGCCAGCAACAAGGGAGGCGGGGGCAGTAACTATGGCTACACCTTC. Its translation: CASNKGGGGSNYGYTF.